This entry features one T cell receptor (beta chain) sequence. This CDR3 has 16 amino acids. Germline values: CDR1 SGHTS, CDR2 YDEGEE. Trimming pared 4 bases from V and 0 bases from J, leaving 16 bases between. This specimen comes from a study of OX40 agonist ivuxolimab in advanced cancers. Study overall: The patients got ivuxolimab, which is an agonistic anti-OX40 (CD134) antibody.

The table came from immunoSEQ multiplex PCR; TCRdb's copy has only in-frame clones and leaves some out. The sample has some 74,000 clones; about 82% are singletons. This chain joins TRBV5-8 and TRBJ1-2; D may be TRBD1 (6 bases). This specimen was CD4+ or CD8+ T cells sorted from blood, taken in a trial of the OX40 agonist ivuxolimab. This TCR was recovered from an adult with an advanced solid tumor such as melanoma, head and neck, liver or kidney cancer. The CDR3 reads CASSRDTGITNYGYTF. The CDR3 region has the DNA TGTGCCAGCAGCCGGGACACAGGGATTACTAACTATGGCTACACCTTC.